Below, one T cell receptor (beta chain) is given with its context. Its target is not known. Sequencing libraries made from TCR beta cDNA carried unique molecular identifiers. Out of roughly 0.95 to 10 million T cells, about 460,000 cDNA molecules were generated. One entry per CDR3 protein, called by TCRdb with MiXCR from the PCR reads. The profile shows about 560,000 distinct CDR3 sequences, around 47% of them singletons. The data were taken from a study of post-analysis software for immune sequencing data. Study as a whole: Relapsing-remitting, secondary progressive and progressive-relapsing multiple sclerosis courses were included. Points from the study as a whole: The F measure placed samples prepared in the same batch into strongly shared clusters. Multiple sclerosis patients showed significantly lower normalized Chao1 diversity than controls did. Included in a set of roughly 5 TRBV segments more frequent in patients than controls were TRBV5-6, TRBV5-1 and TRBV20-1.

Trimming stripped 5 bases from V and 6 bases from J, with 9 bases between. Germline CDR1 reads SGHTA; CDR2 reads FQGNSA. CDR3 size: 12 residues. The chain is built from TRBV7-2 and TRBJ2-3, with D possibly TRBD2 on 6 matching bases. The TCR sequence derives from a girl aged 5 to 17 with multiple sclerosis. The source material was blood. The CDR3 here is CASSRDWDTQYF. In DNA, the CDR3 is TGTGCCAGCAGCCGGGACTGGGATACGCAGTATTTT.